The 32 T cell receptor beta chains listed next were all sequenced from one sample in a study of T cells in Graves' hyperthyroidism and ophthalmopathy. RNA transcripts gave rise to amplified TCR beta CDR3 regions. HTBI primers were employed in a first-round RT-PCR of the TCR CDR3. One entry per CDR3 protein results from TCRdb running MiXCR on the multiplex PCR reads. The sample carries around 600,000 distinct CDR3 sequences, 14% recorded once. The sequenced sample consisted of blood. These receptors were taken from a woman younger than 30 with Graves' ophthalmopathy.

This clonotype came up many times. This chain links TRBV20-1 with TRBJ2-3; TRBD2 aligns across 11 bases. CDR1 DFQATT and CDR2 SNEGSKA come from the germline V gene (reference sequence). The CDR3 has 14 residues. J was trimmed by 6 bases and V by 6 bases; bases with no gene match: 8. The CDR3, as DNA: TGCAGTGCAAACGAACTAGCGGGAGATGATACGCAGTATTTT. Its translation is CSANELAGDDTQYF.

At least ten counts were recorded for this clonotype. This chain connects TRBV27 to TRBJ2-3; possibly TRBD1 for D (5 bases). The CDR3 loop spans 15 amino acids. V was clipped by 4 bases and J by 3 bases, with 14 bases between them. Germline V gene sequence: CDR1 MNHEY, CDR2 SMNVEV (reference sequence). The chain's CDR3 is CASSSRQTTTDTQYF. DNA of the CDR3: TGTGCCAGCAGTTCCCGACAGACAACGACAGATACGCAGTATTTT.

This clonotype was found many times. This chain connects TRBV29-1 to TRBJ1-4, with D hard to call. Trimming removed 3 bases at V and 1 base at J, with 9 bases between. Germline loops: CDR1 SQVTM, CDR2 ANQGSEA. The CDR3 totals 14 residues. Here the CDR3 DNA reads TGCAGCGTTGACCCCCTGGGAACTAATGAAAAACTGTTTTTT. Translating gives CSVDPLGTNEKLFF. Supplemented by reference TRBV29-1 and TRBJ1-4, the full variable domain reads SAVISQKPSRDICQRGTSLTIQCQVDSQVTMMFWYRQQPGQSLTLIATANQGSEATYESGFVIDKFPISRPNLTFSTLTVSNMSPEDSSIYLCSVDPLGTNEKLFFGSGTQLSVL.

At least ten counts were recorded for this clonotype. The chain has TRBV11-2 and TRBJ2-5, with TRBD2 identical over 11 bases. V lost 5 bases, J lost 4 bases, and 21 bases stayed unmatched. Germline V gene lookup returns CDR1 SGHAT and CDR2 FQNNGV. The CDR3 covers 20 residues. CDR3 residues: CASSAWGYSGRERSGETQYF. The CDR3 nucleotides are TGTGCCAGCAGCGCCTGGGGATATAGCGGGAGGGAAAGGAGTGGAGAGACCCAGTACTTC.

This sequence joins TRBV24-1 and TRBJ2-1; perhaps TRBD1 as D (6 bases). The CDR3 loop spans 13 amino acids. The V gene lost 4 bases and the J gene lost 7 bases, with 10 bases spanning the gap. CDR1 is KGHDR, CDR2 SFDVKD, per germline. Written as DNA, the CDR3 is TGTGCCACCAGTGAAGGGACACAGAATGAGCAGTTCTTC. Its translation: CATSEGTQNEQFF.

The chain carries TRBV19 and TRBJ2-7; 10 positions agree with TRBD1. With V trimmed by 5 bases and J by 0 bases, 4 bases remained unmatched. From germline, CDR1 is LNHDA and CDR2 SQIVND (reference sequence). This CDR3 is 15 amino acids long. The CDR3 spells CASSPGTGVSYEQYF. The DNA of the CDR3 is TGTGCCAGTAGTCCCGGGACAGGGGTCTCCTACGAGCAGTACTTC.

This clonotype was picked up a small number of times. The chain combines TRBV7-3 with TRBJ1-1; a possible D gene is TRBD1 (5 bases). V was shortened by 5 bases and J by 3 bases, with 22 bases between the two germline ends. The germline V gene has CDR1 SGHTA and CDR2 FQGTGA. The CDR3 runs 17 residues. The DNA of the CDR3 is TGTGCCAGCAGCCCCCAAGCGTCGGGGATAGGGGACACTGAAGCTTTCTTT. It specifies CASSPQASGIGDTEAFF.

This clonotype was recorded many times. This chain joins TRBV5-1 and TRBJ1-2, with D uncertain. Germline CDR1 reads SGHRS; CDR2 reads YFSETQ. Trimming took 1 base from V and 0 from J, leaving 7 bases between them. This CDR3 contains 14 residues. This chain's CDR3 is CASSLLWTNYGYTF. In DNA, the CDR3 is TGCGCCAGCAGCTTGCTCTGGACTAACTATGGCTACACCTTC.

This clonotype occurred many times. This chain connects TRBV28 to TRBJ1-2; 7 bases line up with TRBD1. V lost 3 bases to trimming and J lost 6 bases; unmatched junction nucleotides: 10. Germline loops: CDR1 MDHEN, CDR2 SYDVKM. The CDR3 runs to 15 residues. The CDR3 here is CASSLGGYRGHGYTF. As DNA, the CDR3 is TGTGCCAGCAGTTTGGGGGGATACAGGGGCCATGGCTACACCTTC.

This clonotype has just one count. V usage is TRBV19 and J usage is TRBJ2-7, with a tentative D call TRBD1 (6 bases). V was cut by 4 bases and J by 1 base, with 14 bases left in between. The CDR3 runs 15 residues. Germline V gene lookup returns CDR1 LNHDA and CDR2 SQIVND (reference sequence). This CDR3 reads CASSTLTGTSYEQYF. For the CDR3, the DNA is TGTGCCAGTAGTACCCTGACAGGTACTTCCTACGAGCAGTACTTC.

This clonotype was seen repeatedly, ten times or more. The rearrangement links TRBV9 to TRBJ2-1; D remains unclear. The CDR3 is 15 amino acids. The V end lost 0 bases, the J end lost 2 bases, and 9 bases lay between the germline ends. Germline-derived CDR1 and CDR2 are SGDLS and YYNGEE. CDR3: CASSVAGSPYNEQFF. Written as DNA, the CDR3 is TGTGCCAGCAGCGTAGCCGGGTCGCCCTACAATGAGCAGTTCTTC.

V is TRBV28 and J is TRBJ2-7; D is unresolved. Per the germline V gene, CDR1 is MDHEN and CDR2 is SYDVKM. The V end was cut by 4 bases, the J end by 0 bases, with 16 bases between. The CDR3 sequence is 16 residues long. The CDR3 sequence is CASSYKPLKNSYEQYF. The CDR3, as DNA: TGTGCCAGCAGTTATAAGCCCCTCAAGAACTCCTACGAGCAGTACTTC.

This clonotype was counted between two and nine times. The rearrangement links TRBV9 to TRBJ2-7; 10 bases fit TRBD2. The CDR3 spans 16 residues. Germline V CDR1 and CDR2: SGDLS, YYNGEE. V shed 0 bases, J shed 3 bases, and the junction held 6 bases outside the gene matches. The chain's CDR3 is CASSVDPSGSIYEQYF. CDR3 sequence (DNA): TGTGCCAGCAGCGTAGATCCTAGCGGGAGTATCTACGAGCAGTACTTC.

This clonotype has a count of ten or more. This rearrangement joins TRBV12-3 or TRBV12-4 to TRBJ2-3; the match to TRBD2 covers 10 bases. The CDR3 is 14 residues long. J gave up 3 bases and V 6 bases, and 3 bases lay outside the gene matches. The chain's CDR3 is CASRPSGSTDTQYF. CDR3 DNA sequence: TGTGCCAGCAGGCCTAGCGGGAGTACAGATACGCAGTATTTT.

This clonotype came up many times. The rearrangement uses TRBV11-3 and TRBJ2-5; the match to TRBD2 covers 7 bases. Germline V lookup: CDR1 SGHNT, CDR2 YENEEA. The J segment lost 4 bases and the V segment lost 2 bases, leaving 4 bases of the junction unmatched. This CDR3 spans 14 amino acids. The chain's CDR3 is CASSLMGGVETQYF. Written as DNA, the CDR3 is TGTGCCAGCAGCTTAATGGGGGGGGTAGAGACCCAGTACTTC. Combining the CDR3 with reference TRBV11-3 and TRBJ2-5 gives the whole variable domain EAGVVQSPRYKIIEKKQPVAFWCNPISGHNTLYWYLQNLGQGPELLIRYENEEAVDDSQLPKDRFSAERLKGVDSTLKIQPAELGDSAVYLCASSLMGGVETQYFGPGTRLLVL.

This clonotype was seen more than once but under ten times. The junction and the germline gene differ at one end; a read error may be behind it. The chain links TRBV5-1 to TRBJ1-2; perhaps TRBD1 as D (5 bases). Germline CDR1 and CDR2: SGHRS and YFSETQ. The CDR3 extends over 15 amino acids. DNA for the CDR3: TGCGCCAGCGCCCCCCTCTTCGAGGGGAACTGTGGCTACACCTTC. Encoded protein: CASAPLFEGNCGYTF.

This clonotype appeared many times. This chain connects TRBV11-1 to TRBJ1-2; D ambiguous. Germline CDR1 is SGHAT and CDR2 is FQDESV (reference sequence). This CDR3 comprises 13 residues. Trimming left V 2 bases short and J 11 bases short, with 15 bases between. The DNA of the CDR3 is TGTGCCAGCAGCTTAAAAGAGGGAGGAGCTTACACCTTC. Translated: CASSLKEGGAYTF.

Comment on this clonotype: This clone may be a read error of a much larger clone one base away. This chain joins TRBV2 and TRBJ1-6, with D possibly matching TRBD1 (6 bases). Germline CDR1 reads SNHLY; CDR2 reads FYNNEI. Trimming removed 5 bases from V and 11 bases from J, with 19 bases in between. The CDR3 spans 15 residues. This CDR3 reads CASSTDSPWDPPLHF. In nucleotides, the CDR3 is TGTGCCAGCAGTACGGACAGCCCCTGGGATCCACCCCTCCACTTT.

This clonotype was counted at least ten times. This sequence joins TRBV4-3 and TRBJ1-2; D not certain. Germline loops: CDR1 LGHNA, CDR2 YSLEER. The CDR3 loop spans 13 amino acids. Trimming removed 0 bases from V and 8 bases from J, with 10 bases in between. The CDR3 loop is CASSQEPRTGYTF. CDR3 DNA sequence: TGCGCCAGCAGCCAAGAACCCAGGACGGGCTACACCTTC.

This chain joins TRBV5-6 and TRBJ2-5; 7 bases are a match to TRBD2. The trim removed 3 bases at V and 8 bases at J, leaving 16 bases unmatched. This CDR3 spans 16 amino acids. The germline V gene encodes CDR1 SGHDT and CDR2 YYEEEE. The CDR3 coding sequence is TGTGCCAGCAGCTGGAGGGCTAGCGGCAGATGGGCAACCCAGTACTTC. Its translation: CASSWRASGRWATQYF.

This clonotype has at least ten counts. The chain has TRBV28 and TRBJ1-1; 12 bases map to TRBD1. V was clipped by 6 bases and J by 3 bases; unmatched bases: 8. The CDR3 length is 16 residues. Germline V lookup: CDR1 MDHEN, CDR2 SYDVKM. CDR3 bases: TGTGCCAGCAGCGCTGGGACAGGGGGCTGGCACACTGAAGCTTTCTTT. Translation: CASSAGTGGWHTEAFF.

The sample holds many counts of this clonotype. The gene calls are TRBV5-5 and TRBJ2-1; 7 bases are a match to TRBD2. Germline V gives CDR1 SGHKS, CDR2 YYEKEE (reference sequence). J lost 3 bases, V lost 0 bases, and 12 bases had no gene match. The CDR3 spans 18 residues. As DNA, the CDR3 is TGTGCCAGCAGCTTGGTTCATCGGGCTAGCGGTCACTACAATGAGCAGTTCTTC. Its translation: CASSLVHRASGHYNEQFF.

The V call is TRBV5-1, the J call TRBJ2-7, with D perhaps given as TRBD1 or TRBD2 (5 bases each). The germline CDR1 and CDR2 sequences are SGHRS and YFSETQ. V was trimmed by 4 bases and J by 0 bases, leaving 17 bases between them. The CDR3 totals 16 residues. This CDR3 is CASSLQPGPHSYEQYF. The CDR3 DNA sequence: TGCGCCAGCAGCCTCCAACCGGGACCGCACTCCTACGAGCAGTACTTC.

Comments on this clonotype: At one boundary the junction diverges from the germline segment, which might be a read error. The chain has TRBV30 and TRBJ2-3; 11 positions agree with TRBD2. Germline loops: CDR1 GTSNPN, CDR2 SVGIG (reference sequence). CDR3 length: 16 residues. CDR3 sequence reads: CAWSVDGTSGTDAQYF. In DNA, the CDR3 is TGTGCCTGGAGTGTAGATGGGACTAGCGGCACAGATGCGCAGTATTTT.

This clonotype has at least ten counts. The chain has TRBV2 and TRBJ1-5; D is unclear. CDR1 is SNHLY, CDR2 FYNNEI, per germline. The length of the CDR3 is 14 residues. The V end lost 4 bases, the J end lost 2 bases, and 9 bases lay between the germline ends. The chain's CDR3 is CASSARDRNQPQHF. The CDR3 DNA is TGTGCCAGCAGTGCTAGGGATCGCAATCAGCCCCAGCATTTT.

This clonotype was seen ten or more times. The chain carries TRBV11-2 and TRBJ2-1; 12 nucleotides align to TRBD1. This CDR3 region has 16 residues. Germline-derived CDR1 and CDR2 are SGHAT and FQNNGV. V was clipped by 4 bases and J by 10 bases; unmatched bases: 11. The CDR3 region has the DNA TGTGCCAGCAGCTCCGGGGGGACAGGGGGCATGAAAGAGCAGTTCTTC. It encodes CASSSGGTGGMKEQFF.

In its sample, this clonotype was seen many times. The chain uses TRBV7-2 and TRBJ1-2; D gene uncertain. Germline V gene sequence: CDR1 SGHTA, CDR2 FQGNSA. This CDR3 is built from 14 residues. CDR3 loop: CACSTGASNYGYTF. The CDR3 DNA is TGTGCTTGCTCAACGGGTGCTTCTAACTATGGCTACACCTTC.

The V call is TRBV27, the J call TRBJ2-5, with D unresolved. Between the trimmed V and J ends, which lost 5 bases and 0 bases, there was a span of 10 bases. From germline, CDR1 is MNHEY and CDR2 SMNVEV (reference sequence). The CDR3 covers 14 residues. Here the CDR3 reads CASSLSAYQETQYF. The CDR3, as DNA: TGTGCCAGCAGTCTGTCAGCGTACCAAGAGACCCAGTACTTC.

This clonotype occurred many times. The chain carries TRBV11-2 and TRBJ1-3; tentatively, D is TRBD1 (6 bases). Deletions cut 5 bases from V and 0 bases from J, with 11 bases between. Germline V lookup: CDR1 SGHAT, CDR2 FQNNGV. There are 15 residues in the CDR3. The CDR3 sequence is CASSDRFSSGNTIYF. In DNA form, the CDR3 reads TGTGCCAGCAGCGACAGGTTCTCCTCTGGAAACACCATATATTTT. Full variable domain (remainder filled in from reference TRBV11-2 and TRBJ1-3): EAGVAQSPRYKIIEKRQSVAFWCNPISGHATLYWYQQILGQGPKLLIQFQNNGVVDDSQLPKDRFSAERLKGVDSTLKIQPAKLEDSAVYLCASSDRFSSGNTIYFGEGSWLTVV.

In this sample, this clonotype turned up many times. The gene calls are TRBV14 and TRBJ2-7; D remains ambiguous. CDR1 is SGHDN, CDR2 FVKESK, per germline. The length of the CDR3 is 15 residues. The germline V and J ends were trimmed by 1 base and 4 bases, with 14 bases remaining between them. The CDR3, as DNA: TGTGCCAGCAGCCAAGCCATGACGCGTGGGTACGAGCAGTACTTC. Protein sequence: CASSQAMTRGYEQYF.

There are many counts of this clonotype. J is TRBJ1-6 and V is TRBV6-1; maybe TRBD1 (5 bases). The CDR3 length is 15 residues. The V end lost 5 bases, the J end lost 8 bases, and 16 bases lay between the germline ends. From germline, CDR1 is MNHNS and CDR2 SASEGT. Here the CDR3 DNA reads TGTGCCAGCAGTATCCCTCAGGGTACGGATTCACCCCTCCACTTT. It codes for CASSIPQGTDSPLHF.

This chain links TRBV3-1 with TRBJ2-7; 8 nucleotides match TRBD2. CDR3 length: 18 amino acids. Germline assignment: CDR1 LGHDT and CDR2 YNNKEL (reference sequence). The junction had 12 bases not matched to a gene; V was cut back by 0 bases and J by 2 bases. The CDR3 here is CASSQDKMASGLTYEQYF. The CDR3 nucleotides read TGTGCCAGCAGCCAAGATAAGATGGCTAGCGGGTTGACCTACGAGCAGTACTTC.